What follows describes a single T cell receptor (beta chain). This clone was observed at least ten times. No antigen is known for it. One base away there is no much larger clone; base qualities are not given. TCRbeta CDR3 regions were amplified from genomic DNA using the immunoSEQ Assay, a bias-controlled multiplex PCR. The paper's processing steps were these. The number of nucleated cells in each sample was estimated from the amplification of reference gene primers within the assay. Sequence reads were collapsed and filtered to measure the absolute abundance of every unique TCRbeta CDR3 rearrangement. For each sample, productive Simpson clonality was calculated as the square root of Simpson's diversity index across productive rearrangements. Here the immuneACCESS table is served through TCRdb, limited to in-frame sequences with V and J called. Missing clones are a known gap in these copies; in checked studies unresolved V genes cover under half, and the rest lacks a known reason. That table supplies the V and J calls and clone size; D and trimming were determined from the DNA. The sample table records around 180,000 clones; less than 85% of these occur just once. Jointly, the top ten make up around 2.9% of the sample.

The entry originates in a study of blood T cell repertoires in COVID-19 (dated by TCRdb to 2018 to 2020). Concerning the study at large: The collaborator samples originated in the United States, Italy and Spain and spanned the acute and convalescent phases of COVID-19. The prospective study material was composed of cDNA or gDNA derived from T cells, B-cell-depleted T cells, or PBMCs. Subjects who had been exposed to COVID-19, were actively infected with it, or had recovered from it provided the deeply sampled blood TCRbeta repertoires that made up the dataset. The repertoires were made available in a free public database intended to serve as a resource for research on the immune response to SARS-CoV-2. Samples were obtained from the ongoing ImmuneRACE study (first 160 participants) and from over a thousand subjects provided by 6 global collaborators. A de-identified subject ID, COVID-19 status, age in years and sex were almost always included in the sample metadata. HLA class I and class II types, where available, came from metadata supplied by the sample provider rather than from assay-based typing.

The collaborating institutions used their own protocols to collect whole blood in K2EDTA tubes. For TCRbeta analysis, collaborators shipped samples in one of three forms: frozen whole blood, isolated PBMCs, or DNA extracted from either of those sample types. From V the trimming removes 3 bases and from J it removes 5 bases, while the gene matches leave 6 bases of the junction unaccounted for. For CDR1 and CDR2, the germline V gene lists KGHSH and LQKENI. From the cysteine through the phenylalanine, the CDR3 covers 14 amino acids. Of all the DNA, just the CDR3 is kept, 42 bases in frame from base 1. Beyond this particular receptor, the publication reports: How much clinical and demographic metadata was included differed by source and by participant, and the metadata was provided uncurated.

Sequenced: peripheral blood. The chain uses TRBV18 and TRBJ2-5, and 7 junction bases match TRBD2. The TCR sequence derives from a woman older than 75 with acute or convalescent COVID-19. The DNA sequence is given as TGTGCCAGCTCACCCGGAGCGGGGAGGGAGACCCAGTACTTC. The resulting protein is CASSPGAGRETQYF.